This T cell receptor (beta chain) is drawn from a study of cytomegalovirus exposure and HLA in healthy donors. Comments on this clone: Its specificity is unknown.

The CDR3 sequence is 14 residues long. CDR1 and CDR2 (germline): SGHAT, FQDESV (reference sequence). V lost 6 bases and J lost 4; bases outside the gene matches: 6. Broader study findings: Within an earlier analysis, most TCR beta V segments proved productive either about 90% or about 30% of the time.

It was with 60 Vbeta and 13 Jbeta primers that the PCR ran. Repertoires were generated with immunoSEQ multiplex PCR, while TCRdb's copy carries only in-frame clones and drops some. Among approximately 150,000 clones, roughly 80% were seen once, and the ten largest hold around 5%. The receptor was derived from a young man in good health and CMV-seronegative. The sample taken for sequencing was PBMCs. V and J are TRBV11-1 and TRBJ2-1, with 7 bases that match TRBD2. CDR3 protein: CASSPSGLYNEQFF. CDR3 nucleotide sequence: TGTGCCAGCAGTCCTAGCGGACTTTACAATGAGCAGTTCTTC. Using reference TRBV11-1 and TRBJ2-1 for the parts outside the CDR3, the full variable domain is EAEVAQSPRYKITEKSQAVAFWCDPISGHATLYWYRQILGQGPELLVQFQDESVVDDSQLPKDRFSAERLKGVDSTLKIQPAELGDSAMYLCASSPSGLYNEQFFGPGTRLTVL.